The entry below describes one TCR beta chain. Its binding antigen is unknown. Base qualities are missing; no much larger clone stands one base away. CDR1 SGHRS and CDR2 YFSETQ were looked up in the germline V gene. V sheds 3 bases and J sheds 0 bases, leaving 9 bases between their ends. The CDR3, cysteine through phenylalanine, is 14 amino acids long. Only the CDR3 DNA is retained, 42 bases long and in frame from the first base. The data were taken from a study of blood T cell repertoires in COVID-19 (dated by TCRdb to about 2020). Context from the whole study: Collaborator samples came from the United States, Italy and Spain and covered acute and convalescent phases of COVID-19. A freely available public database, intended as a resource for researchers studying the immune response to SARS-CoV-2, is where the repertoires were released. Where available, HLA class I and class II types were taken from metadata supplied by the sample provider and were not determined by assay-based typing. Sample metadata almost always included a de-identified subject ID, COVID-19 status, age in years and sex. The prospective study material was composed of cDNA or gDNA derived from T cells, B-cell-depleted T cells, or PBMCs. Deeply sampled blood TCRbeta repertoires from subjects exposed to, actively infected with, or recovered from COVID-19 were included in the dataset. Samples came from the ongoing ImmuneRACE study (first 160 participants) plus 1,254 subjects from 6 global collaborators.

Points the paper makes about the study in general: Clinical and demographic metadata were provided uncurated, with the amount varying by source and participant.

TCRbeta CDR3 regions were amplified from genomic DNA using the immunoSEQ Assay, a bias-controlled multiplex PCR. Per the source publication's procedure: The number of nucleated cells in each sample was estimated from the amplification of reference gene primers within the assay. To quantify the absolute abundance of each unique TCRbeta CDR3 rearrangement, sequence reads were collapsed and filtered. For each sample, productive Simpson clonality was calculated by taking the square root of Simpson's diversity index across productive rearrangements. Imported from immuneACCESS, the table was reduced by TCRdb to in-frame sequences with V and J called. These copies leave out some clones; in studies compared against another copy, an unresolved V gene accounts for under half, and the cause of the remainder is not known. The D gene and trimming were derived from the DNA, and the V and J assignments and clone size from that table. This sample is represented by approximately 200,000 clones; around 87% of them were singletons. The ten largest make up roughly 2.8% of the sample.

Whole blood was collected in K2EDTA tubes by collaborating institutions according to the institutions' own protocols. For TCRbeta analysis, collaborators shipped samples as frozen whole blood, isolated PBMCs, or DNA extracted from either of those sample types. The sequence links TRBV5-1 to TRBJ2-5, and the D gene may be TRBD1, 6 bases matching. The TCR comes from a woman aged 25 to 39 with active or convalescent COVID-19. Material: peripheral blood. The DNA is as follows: TGCGCCAGCAGCTCAGGGGCTAACCAAGAGACCCAGTACTTC. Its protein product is CASSSGANQETQYF.